The 5 T cell receptor beta chains below all came from one sample that was sequenced in a study of blood T cell repertoires in COVID-19. TCRdb's table, derived via immunoSEQ multiplex PCR, lists solely in-frame clones and lacks some. The sample shows fewer than 80,000 clones, 74% of them seen only once. The sample comprised peripheral blood. The source is a woman older than 75 with acute or convalescent COVID-19.

This chain uses TRBV7-2 with TRBJ2-1; the match to TRBD1 covers 7 bases. The CDR3 contains 12 residues. The germline V gene has CDR1 SGHTA and CDR2 FQGNSA. The ends lost 4 bases at V and 9 bases at J; junction bases unmatched: 3. Here the CDR3 DNA reads TGTGCCAGCAGCTGGTACAGGGGTGAGCAGTTCTTC. Protein product: CASSWYRGEQFF.

This clone qualifies as medium-sized. The chain is built from TRBV19 and TRBJ1-6; a possible D gene is TRBD1 (6 bases). This CDR3 contains 13 residues. V was pared by 7 bases and J by 10 bases, with 14 bases between. CDR1 LNHDA and CDR2 SQIVND come from the germline V gene (reference sequence). The CDR3 spells CASNRVRESPLHF. In DNA form, the CDR3 reads TGTGCCAGTAACAGGGTACGGGAATCACCCCTCCACTTT.

The gene calls are TRBV28 and TRBJ1-3; no firm D call. Germline V gene sequence: CDR1 MDHEN, CDR2 SYDVKM. V lost 7 bases and J 2 bases, leaving 12 bases between the germline ends. This CDR3 has 14 residues. In nucleotides, the CDR3 is TGTGCCAGCACCCCGGTACAGACTGGAAACACCATATATTTT. Translated, it gives CASTPVQTGNTIYF.

The V and J genes are TRBV25-1 and TRBJ1-4; TRBD1 matches at 7 bases. V dropped 8 bases and J dropped 6; count of bases not matched to a gene: 9. The CDR3 contains 14 residues. Germline CDR1 and CDR2: MGHDK and SYGVNS. The CDR3 loop reads CASRETGFYEKLFF. Written as DNA, the CDR3 is TGTGCCAGCCGCGAGACAGGGTTCTATGAAAAACTGTTTTTT.

The V call is TRBV9, the J call TRBJ2-5, with 7 bases fitting TRBD2. CDR3 length equals 17 residues. Germline CDR1 and CDR2: SGDLS and YYNGEE. Germline trimming cut 4 bases from V and 4 bases from J; bases unmatched to any gene: 16. Written as DNA, the CDR3 is TGTGCCAGCAGCCACTCGAAGGCGGGAGCAGTTTTAGAGACCCAGTACTTC. Protein product: CASSHSKAGAVLETQYF.